Described below is a single TCR beta chain sequence and its context. Its antigen is not known. These data originate in a study of shared clonotypes between healthy human individuals. The study separated CD4+ cells into CD45RA+ naive and CD45RA-negative memory subsets. Execution of the assay was at deep level. Measured with immunoSEQ multiplex PCR; TCRdb has only the in-frame clones, and not every one. This sample has about 520,000 clones; approximately 95% occur once, and the top ten carry around 0.067%. Study outcomes and limitations: Non-shared clonotypes showed lower generation probabilities than clonotypes common to all four donors.

The CDR3 is 15 residues long. V gave up 6 bases and J gave up 5 bases; unmatched junction bases: 9. In germline, CDR1 is MDHEN, CDR2 SYDVKM. The sample taken for sequencing was naive CD4+ T cells sorted from blood. Subset denoted: CD45RA+ positively selected. The chain couples TRBV28 to TRBJ2-5; 10 positions agree with TRBD2. This sequence originates from a woman under 40 in good health. Here the CDR3 DNA reads TGTGCCAGCAGGCGAACCGGGACTAGCGTTGAGACCCAGTACTTC. It yields the protein CASRRTGTSVETQYF.